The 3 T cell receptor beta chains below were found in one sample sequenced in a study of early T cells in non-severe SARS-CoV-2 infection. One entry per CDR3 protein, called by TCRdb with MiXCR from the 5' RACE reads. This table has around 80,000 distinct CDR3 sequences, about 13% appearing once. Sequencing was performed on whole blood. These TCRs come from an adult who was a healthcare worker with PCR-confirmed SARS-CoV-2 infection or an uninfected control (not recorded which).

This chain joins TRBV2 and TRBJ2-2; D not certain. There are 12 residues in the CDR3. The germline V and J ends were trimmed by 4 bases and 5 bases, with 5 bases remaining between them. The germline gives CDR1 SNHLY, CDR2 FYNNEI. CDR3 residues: CASSGVTGELFF. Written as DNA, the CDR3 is TGTGCCAGCAGTGGGGTGACCGGGGAGCTGTTTTTT.

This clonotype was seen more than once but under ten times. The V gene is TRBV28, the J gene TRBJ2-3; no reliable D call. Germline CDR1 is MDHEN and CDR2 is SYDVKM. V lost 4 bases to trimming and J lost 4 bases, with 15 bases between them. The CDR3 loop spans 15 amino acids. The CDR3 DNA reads TGTGCCAGCAGTTCTGGACCAAGAAGAGCAGATACGCAGTATTTT. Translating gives CASSSGPRRADTQYF.

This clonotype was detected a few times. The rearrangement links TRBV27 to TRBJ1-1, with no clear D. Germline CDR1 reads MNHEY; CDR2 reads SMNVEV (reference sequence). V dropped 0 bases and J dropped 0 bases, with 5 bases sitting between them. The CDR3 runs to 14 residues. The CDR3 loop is CASSLSRLNTEAFF. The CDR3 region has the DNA TGTGCCAGCAGTTTATCCAGATTGAACACTGAAGCTTTCTTT.